The rows below give T cell receptor beta chains drawn from one sample of a study of cytomegalovirus exposure and HLA in healthy donors. Generated by immunoSEQ multiplex PCR, the TCRdb table keeps only in-frame clones and is missing some. The sample lists some 160,000 clones, roughly 80% occurring once. The sequencing sample was made of PBMCs. These TCRs come from a man aged 45 to 65 in good health and CMV-seropositive. The conserved cysteine and the conserved F or W are not part of the CDR3 here. D genes are given only for firm matches.

d_gene: -
j_gene: TRBJ1-4
v_gene: TRBV25-1
CDR3aa: ASSATGRGEKLF

d_gene: TRBD1
j_gene: TRBJ2-3
v_gene: TRBV19
CDR3aa: ASSEQGAGTDTQY

d_gene: TRBD1
j_gene: TRBJ2-1
v_gene: TRBV29-1
CDR3aa: AMSGQGYNEQF

d_gene: TRBD1
j_gene: TRBJ2-7
v_gene: TRBV15
CDR3aa: ATSRERGRAKSYEQY

d_gene: TRBD1
j_gene: TRBJ2-3
v_gene: TRBV4-2
CDR3aa: ASSPDRGSTDTQY

d_gene: -
j_gene: TRBJ2-7
v_gene: TRBV2
CDR3aa: ASNLAGEQY

d_gene: TRBD2
j_gene: TRBJ2-2
v_gene: TRBV6-1
CDR3aa: ASSIAGLSTGELF

d_gene: TRBD2
j_gene: TRBJ2-5
v_gene: TRBV5-6
CDR3aa: ASSLVLAGRETQY

d_gene: -
j_gene: TRBJ2-1
v_gene: TRBV5-1
CDR3aa: ASSLQGMGSYNEQF

d_gene: TRBD2
j_gene: TRBJ2-7
v_gene: TRBV28
CDR3aa: ASIGAGRSYEQY

d_gene: -
j_gene: TRBJ2-7
v_gene: TRBV4-1
CDR3aa: ASSQDRAYEQY

d_gene: -
j_gene: TRBJ1-3
v_gene: TRBV29-1
CDR3aa: SVEGENTIY

d_gene: -
j_gene: TRBJ2-7
v_gene: TRBV29-1
CDR3aa: SVEKDSYEQY

d_gene: -
j_gene: TRBJ2-5
v_gene: TRBV10-3
CDR3aa: AISDPNGRGTQY

d_gene: TRBD2
j_gene: TRBJ2-1
v_gene: TRBV7-8
CDR3aa: ASSLSSGKYNEQF

d_gene: -
j_gene: TRBJ1-1
v_gene: TRBV29-1
CDR3aa: SAVRGGSSEAF

d_gene: TRBD2
j_gene: TRBJ2-1
v_gene: TRBV27
CDR3aa: ASSPRAGGSVDEQF

d_gene: -
j_gene: TRBJ1-5
v_gene: TRBV28
CDR3aa: ASSPQSGRQPQH

d_gene: TRBD1
j_gene: TRBJ2-7
v_gene: TRBV28
CDR3aa: ASSTPRRTGPSYEQY

d_gene: -
j_gene: TRBJ1-3
v_gene: TRBV7-9
CDR3aa: ASSFGQPVSGNTIY

d_gene: TRBD2
j_gene: TRBJ2-5
v_gene: TRBV14
CDR3aa: ASSQAGLAQETQY

d_gene: TRBD1
j_gene: TRBJ2-7
v_gene: TRBV7-2
CDR3aa: ASSPGTGGLYEQY

d_gene: TRBD1
j_gene: TRBJ1-2
v_gene: TRBV7-9
CDR3aa: ASSRDRTFTLYGYT

d_gene: -
j_gene: TRBJ1-1
v_gene: TRBV7-9
CDR3aa: ASSSQGLAEAF

d_gene: -
j_gene: TRBJ2-2
v_gene: TRBV5-4
CDR3aa: ASSLRREITGELF

d_gene: TRBD2
j_gene: TRBJ2-6
v_gene: TRBV7-2
CDR3aa: ASSLAGGSGANVLT